This TCR beta chain was documented in a study of cytomegalovirus exposure and HLA in healthy donors. General study points: Later analysis identified about 17,000 TCR beta sequences associated with HLA alleles, using a false discovery rate threshold of 0.05. Productive rates of about 87% or about 30% were seen for most TCR beta V segments in an earlier analysis. The investigators catalogued 150 or so TCR beta chains as cytomegalovirus-associated. Among the most significant clusters, several appeared linked to common viral pathogens in a later analysis.

PCR employed 60 Vbeta and 13 Jbeta primers. TCRdb keeps only in-frame clones here, not all; method: immunoSEQ multiplex PCR. The sample holds 250,000 to 350,000 clones, roughly 90% seen once. As concerns this clone: Antigen unknown.

V dropped 2 bases and J dropped 2 bases, with 15 bases sitting between them. This CDR3 spans 16 amino acids. Germline CDR1 reads MNHEY; CDR2 reads SVGAGI. Sequencing input: PBMCs. V and J are TRBV6-5 and TRBJ1-2; D possibly corresponds to TRBD1 (6 bases). The receptor was derived from a man between 35 and 55 years old in good health and CMV-seropositive. CDR3 residues: CASSYLMGARNYGYTF. The DNA of the CDR3 is TGTGCCAGCAGTTACCTCATGGGGGCGCGGAACTATGGCTACACCTTC.